This T cell receptor beta chain was obtained from a study of liver allograft versus peripheral blood T cells. As for the study in general: Transplanted-liver and recipient peripheral blood T cell receptor repertoires were compared.

Study-level findings and limits: Reports indicated that T cell receptor repertoires inside liver allografts differed from those in peripheral blood.

MiXCR was run by TCRdb on the reads, yielding one entry per CDR3 protein. The table has over 10,000 distinct CDR3 sequences, 18% seen once; the top ten hold approximately 13%. Germline CDR1 MNHNY, CDR2 SVGAGI (reference sequence). The CDR3 length is 14 residues. Trimming took 7 bases from V and 0 from J, leaving 13 bases between them. As concerns this clonotype: Its antigen is still unknown. A read error may explain this, as a much larger clone is one base away.

The chain recombines TRBV6-6 with TRBJ2-7; D unresolved. This clonotype was obtained from a human patient who had a liver transplant. Some T cells may trace back to the graft donor. CDR3 amino acids: CASTLDGTSYEQYF. The CDR3 bases are TGTGCCAGCACCCTGGACGGTACCTCCTACGAGCAGTACTTC.